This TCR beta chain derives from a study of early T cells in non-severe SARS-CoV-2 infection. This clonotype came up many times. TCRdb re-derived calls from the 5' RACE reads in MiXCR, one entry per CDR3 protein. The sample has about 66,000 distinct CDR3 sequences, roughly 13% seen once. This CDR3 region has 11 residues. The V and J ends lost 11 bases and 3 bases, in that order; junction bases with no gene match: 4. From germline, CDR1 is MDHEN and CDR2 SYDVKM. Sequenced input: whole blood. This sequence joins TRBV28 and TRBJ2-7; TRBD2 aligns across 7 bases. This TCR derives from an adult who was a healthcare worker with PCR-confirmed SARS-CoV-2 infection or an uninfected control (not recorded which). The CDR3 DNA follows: TGTGCCGGCGGGGGAAGCTACGAGCAGTACTTC. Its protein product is CAGGGSYEQYF. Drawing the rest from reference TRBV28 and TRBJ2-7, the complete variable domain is DVKVTQSSRYLVKRTGEKVFLECVQDMDHENMFWYRQDPGLGLRLIYFSYDVKMKEKGDIPEGYSVSREKKERFSLILESASTNQTSMYLCAGGGSYEQYFGPGTRLTVT.